A selection of T cell receptor beta chains follows, all from one sample in a study of cytomegalovirus exposure and HLA in healthy donors. Assay: immunoSEQ multiplex PCR; the TCRdb copy retains only in-frame clones and omits some. The sample consists of roughly 120,000 clones, around 63% of them appearing once. Material: PBMCs. The receptors were gathered from a middle-aged man in good health and CMV-seropositive. CDR3s include the opening cysteine and the closing phenylalanine or tryptophan. D genes are given only for firm matches. Rows may omit the clone size; those that give it use once, few, many or a size class.

V	D	J	size	CDR3	DNA
TRBV6-5	.	TRBJ2-7	.	CASRDSYEQYF	TGTGCCAGCAGGGACAGCTACGAGCAGTACTTC
TRBV19	.	TRBJ1-5	few	CASSIVRGSNQPQHF	TGTGCCAGTAGTATAGTCCGGGGAAGCAATCAGCCCCAGCATTTT
TRBV29-1	TRBD1	TRBJ2-3	.	CSVEEPTGLETDTQYF	TGCAGCGTTGAAGAACCGACAGGGCTGGAAACAGATACGCAGTATTTT
TRBV5-1	.	TRBJ2-1	.	CASSLDFRGREEFF	TGCGCCAGCAGCTTGGATTTTAGGGGCCGTGAGGAGTTCTTC
TRBV30	.	TRBJ2-1	.	CAWSVVGSAFNEQFF	TGTGCCTGGAGTGTAGTGGGCAGTGCTTTTAATGAGCAGTTCTTC
TRBV7-9	.	TRBJ1-1	few	CASSLIQTGTEAFF	TGTGCCAGCAGCTTAATACAAACGGGCACTGAAGCTTTCTTT
TRBV5-4	TRBD2	TRBJ2-3	once	CASSLSSGWSTDTQYF	TGTGCCAGCAGCTTATCTAGCGGCTGGAGCACAGATACGCAGTATTTT
TRBV27	.	TRBJ2-7	.	CASSFGRASYEQYF	TGTGCCAGCAGTTTCGGCAGGGCCTCCTACGAGCAGTACTTC
TRBV7-3	.	TRBJ1-2	once	CASSSSNTRGAGYTF	TGTGCCAGCAGCTCCAGTAACACCCGGGGAGCGGGCTACACCTTC
TRBV6-1	TRBD1	TRBJ1-2	.	CASSEGTDRDGYTF	TGTGCCAGCAGTGAAGGGACCGACAGGGATGGCTACACCTTC
TRBV5-1	TRBD2	TRBJ2-7	once	CASSLLASGGAYEQYF	TGCGCCAGCAGCTTGTTAGCTAGCGGGGGGGCCTACGAGCAGTACTTC
TRBV7-9	TRBD2	TRBJ2-1	.	CASSTSGGATYNEQFF	TGTGCCAGCAGCACTAGCGGGGGGGCAACCTACAATGAGCAGTTCTTC
TRBV5-8	.	TRBJ2-7	.	CASSFGGYEQYF	TGTGCCAGCAGCTTTGGAGGGTACGAGCAGTACTTC
TRBV27	.	TRBJ1-1	.	CASSFGGGNTEAFF	TGTGCCAGCAGTTTTGGGGGAGGGAACACTGAAGCTTTCTTT
TRBV9	TRBD1	TRBJ1-1	.	CASSVTGGYTEAFF	TGTGCCAGCAGCGTAACAGGGGGCTACACTGAAGCTTTCTTT
TRBV11-2	.	TRBJ2-5	.	CASSSTQETQYF	TGTGCCAGCAGCTCCACTCAAGAGACCCAGTACTTC
TRBV7-2	TRBD1	TRBJ1-4	few	CASSSGTGHQSEKLFF	TGTGCCAGCAGCTCCGGGACAGGGCATCAAAGTGAAAAACTGTTTTTT
TRBV29-1	.	TRBJ2-7	few	CSVEELGAYEQYF	TGCAGCGTTGAAGAATTGGGGGCGTACGAGCAGTACTTC
TRBV11-3	TRBD1	TRBJ2-2	few	CASSFNRGTGELFF	TGTGCCAGCAGCTTCAACAGGGGAACCGGGGAGCTGTTTTTT
TRBV7-2	TRBD1	TRBJ1-1	.	CASSLELQGGFGFF	TGTGCCAGCAGCTTAGAGTTACAGGGGGGGTTCGGTTTCTTT
TRBV7-8	.	TRBJ1-2	.	CASSFDRNHYGYTF	TGTGCCAGCAGCTTCGACAGGAATCACTATGGCTACACCTTC
TRBV7-6	TRBD1	TRBJ1-5	.	CASSLGRGLIQPQHF	TGTGCCAGCAGCTTGGGCAGGGGGCTGATTCAGCCCCAGCATTTT
TRBV4-3	TRBD1	TRBJ2-3	few	CASSQGQGAGTDTQYF	TGCGCCAGCAGCCAAGGCCAGGGGGCCGGCACAGATACGCAGTATTTT
TRBV11-3	TRBD2	TRBJ2-3	.	CASSLGTSGDTDTQYF	TGTGCCAGCAGCTTAGGGACTAGCGGGGACACAGATACGCAGTATTTT
TRBV5-1	.	TRBJ2-3	.	CASISGSTDTQYF	TGCGCCAGCATTTCCGGGAGCACAGATACGCAGTATTTT
TRBV6-1	.	TRBJ1-1	few	CASSEDNRGEAFF	TGTGCCAGCAGTGAAGACAACCGCGGGGAAGCTTTCTTT
TRBV28	.	TRBJ1-4	.	CASSATGLGREKLFF	TGTGCCAGCAGTGCTACCGGACTCGGAAGGGAAAAACTGTTTTTT
TRBV19	TRBD2	TRBJ2-7	few	CASRVAGGDYEQYF	TGTGCCAGTAGGGTAGCGGGAGGGGACTACGAGCAGTACTTC
TRBV6-5	.	TRBJ1-3	few	CASRQQVSSGNTIYF	TGTGCCAGCAGACAACAGGTCAGCTCTGGAAACACCATATATTTT
TRBV4-2	TRBD2	TRBJ2-1	.	CASSQGWREGNEQFF	TGTGCCAGCAGCCAAGGGTGGCGGGAGGGCAATGAGCAGTTCTTC
TRBV11-2	.	TRBJ2-1	.	CASSLVRFGGTTWGQEQFF	TGTGCCAGCAGCTTAGTCCGTTTCGGCGGGACGACCTGGGGTCAGGAGCAGTTCTTC
TRBV30	.	TRBJ1-1	few	CAGTRSAEAFF	TGTGCCGGTACCAGGTCGGCTGAAGCTTTCTTT
TRBV7-3	TRBD2	TRBJ2-1	.	CASSLIAGELYNEQFF	TGTGCCAGCAGCCTAATAGCGGGCGAGCTCTACAATGAGCAGTTCTTC
TRBV21-1	.	TRBJ2-7	.	CASSKGQGNSYEQYF	TGTGCCAGCAGCAAAGGGCAGGGGAACTCCTACGAGCAGTACTTC
TRBV4-1	TRBD1	TRBJ2-7	few	CASSPSGTGVNEQYF	TGCGCCAGCAGCCCCTCCGGGACAGGGGTCAACGAGCAGTACTTC
TRBV4-3	TRBD2	TRBJ2-2	.	CASSQDLAGGPRSTGELFF	TGCGCCAGCAGCCAAGATCTAGCGGGAGGGCCTAGGAGCACCGGGGAGCTGTTTTTT
TRBV6-5	TRBD1	TRBJ2-1	.	CASSIRQGVNEQFF	TGTGCCAGCAGTATTCGACAGGGGGTCAATGAGCAGTTCTTC
TRBV7-3	TRBD1	TRBJ2-1	.	CASSLSPPDRVDNEQFF	TGTGCCAGCAGCTTAAGTCCGCCCGACAGGGTGGACAATGAGCAGTTCTTC
TRBV7-8	.	TRBJ2-4	.	CASSDPDGGNIQYF	TGTGCCAGCAGCGACCCGGACGGGGGAAACATTCAGTACTTC
TRBV2	.	TRBJ2-2	.	CASSDLAAAGELFF	TGTGCCAGCAGTGATTTAGCGGCGGCCGGGGAGCTGTTTTTT
TRBV4-2	.	TRBJ2-3	.	CASSQDIASVTDTQYF	TGTGCCAGCAGCCAAGATATCGCTAGCGTCACAGATACGCAGTATTTT
TRBV6-6	.	TRBJ2-1	once	CASTIKGVEQFF	TGTGCCAGCACCATAAAGGGGGTTGAGCAGTTCTTC
TRBV6-1	.	TRBJ2-7	.	CASRAALVYEQYF	TGTGCCAGCAGAGCTGCTCTGGTCTACGAGCAGTACTTC
TRBV15	.	TRBJ2-1	few	CATSRDLGVSSYNEQFF	TGTGCCACCAGCAGAGATCTCGGGGTGAGCTCCTACAATGAGCAGTTCTTC
TRBV28	.	TRBJ1-2	once	CASSAGGGYGYTF	TGTGCCAGCAGCGCCGGAGGAGGTTATGGCTACACCTTC
TRBV2	TRBD1	TRBJ1-1	.	CASSYLGQAAEAFF	TGTGCCAGCAGTTACCTGGGACAGGCCGCTGAAGCTTTCTTT
TRBV7-2	.	TRBJ2-7	.	CASSLSSSSYEQYF	TGTGCCAGCAGCTTATCGTCGAGCTCCTACGAGCAGTACTTC